This is a list of T cell receptor beta chains from one sample in a study of cytomegalovirus exposure and HLA in healthy donors. Clones were read by immunoSEQ multiplex PCR, and TCRdb kept only the in-frame ones, dropping some. The sample has under 200,000 clones, roughly 79% seen once; the top ten hold approximately 7%. Sample: PBMCs. These receptors were taken from a male donor in good health and CMV-seropositive. The conserved cysteine and the conserved F or W are not part of the CDR3 here. Fields, in order: CDR3 protein, CDR3 length, V gene.

ASSLGTRGPGANVLT 15 TRBV7-6
ASSGTGGYNEKLF 13 TRBV2
ASSFRQGGTGEAF 13 TRBV19
ASSPGTPANYGYT 13 TRBV5-1
ASRETGFQPQH 11 TRBV2
ASSSGTGAYEQY 12 TRBV7-9
ASSPWGTAQETQY 13 TRBV7-9
ASSVGPGNSYNEQF 14 TRBV9
ASASGSPYEQY 11 TRBV12-5
ASSCDRFASYEQY 13 TRBV5-6
ASSQALGGSTYEQY 14 TRBV4-1
ASSLLGGEGDTQY 13 TRBV7-2
ASSLGANTGELF 12 TRBV27
ASGRGQETEAF 11 TRBV5-1
ASSVGGVGRGGTNEQF 16 TRBV9